These 8 T cell receptor beta chains share one sample of origin, sequenced in a study of T cell responses to AZD1222 COVID-19 vaccine. Produced via immunoSEQ multiplex PCR; TCRdb's table is partial and in-frame only. The sample has roughly 140,000 clones, around 89% seen once; the top ten hold about 3.3%. This material consisted of peripheral blood, taken on day 0 of MenACWY control vaccination. These TCRs come from an adult in good health.

The chain couples TRBV11-3 to TRBJ2-1; TRBD2 agrees at 10 bases. The CDR3 is 16 residues long. V was pared by 6 bases and J by 4 bases, with 9 bases of the junction left unmatched. CDR1 and CDR2 from the germline V gene are SGHNT and YENEEA. This CDR3 is CASSYWGTSEYNEQFF. Here the CDR3 DNA reads TGTGCCAGCAGTTATTGGGGGACTAGCGAGTACAATGAGCAGTTCTTC.

The chain combines TRBV2 with TRBJ2-7; 16 nucleotides agree with TRBD2. Germline V lookup: CDR1 SNHLY, CDR2 FYNNEI. Germline trimming cut 6 bases from V and 1 base from J; bases unmatched to any gene: 3. CDR3 length: 16 residues. CDR3 in DNA: TGTGCCAGCAGCGGGACTAGCGGGAGGGGTTCCTACGAGCAGTACTTC. Translated, it gives CASSGTSGRGSYEQYF.

The chain employs TRBV13 and TRBJ1-5; weak D call: TRBD1 (5 bases). The V end was cut by 0 bases, the J end by 2 bases, with 14 bases between. The CDR3 runs 17 residues. Germline CDR1 PRHDT, CDR2 FYEKMQ (reference sequence). CDR3 nucleotide sequence: TGTGCCAGCAGCTTAGGAGGGTCAGGGTGGGGCAATCAGCCCCAGCATTTT. Translating it yields CASSLGGSGWGNQPQHF.

The rearrangement links TRBV7-8 to TRBJ1-2; no clear D gene. Per the germline V gene, CDR1 is SGHVS and CDR2 is FQNEAQ. V was shortened by 1 base and J by 6 bases, with 12 bases between the two germline ends. The CDR3 is 14 amino acids. This chain's CDR3 is CASSLGTGEDGYTF. For the CDR3, the DNA is TGTGCCAGCAGCTTAGGGACTGGGGAAGATGGCTACACCTTC.

This clone was seen a handful of times. This chain joins TRBV24-1 and TRBJ1-5, with 7 nucleotides matching TRBD1. Germline trimming cut 3 bases from V and 5 bases from J; bases unmatched to any gene: 3. Germline V gene sequence: CDR1 KGHDR, CDR2 SFDVKD. The CDR3 covers 14 residues. The CDR3: CATSDRGRDQPQHF. CDR3 DNA: TGTGCCACCAGTGATAGGGGGCGAGATCAGCCCCAGCATTTT.

As concerns this clone: Other nucleotide sequences in the sample specify the same CDR3. The chain combines TRBV28 with TRBJ2-7; D is unresolved. V dropped 1 base and J dropped 1 base, with 2 bases sitting between them. Germline V gives CDR1 MDHEN, CDR2 SYDVKM. The CDR3 is 12 residues long. The CDR3 loop is CASSLLSYEQYF. The DNA of the CDR3 is TGTGCCAGCAGTTTATTATCCTACGAGCAGTACTTC.

This clone turned up a few times. The chain combines TRBV4-1 with TRBJ2-5; TRBD1 aligns across 7 bases. The CDR3 loop spans 19 amino acids. After removal of 0 bases from V and 0 bases from J, the junction contained 13 bases not matched to a gene. Germline-derived CDR1 and CDR2 are MGHRA and YSYEKL. The CDR3 sequence is CASSQEAGTVTRYQETQYF. For the CDR3, the DNA is TGCGCCAGCAGCCAAGAGGCCGGGACAGTAACTCGGTACCAAGAGACCCAGTACTTC.

The chain couples TRBV29-1 to TRBJ2-1; the D gene is possibly TRBD1 (6 bases). Germline CDR1 and CDR2: SQVTM and ANQGSEA. Between the trimmed V and J ends, which lost 4 bases and 9 bases, there was a span of 16 bases. The CDR3 length is 13 residues. CDR3 in amino acids: CSVVTGSRGEQFF. The DNA of the CDR3 is TGCAGCGTTGTCACAGGGTCTCGAGGTGAGCAGTTCTTC.